This T cell receptor (beta chain) emerged from a study of Ad26.COV2.S vaccination and SARS-CoV-2 variants. The wider study: Sample donor was a member of the COV1001 Ad26.COV2.S trial arm. The study's findings and limits: Analyses of TCR breadth and depth may have underestimated total T cell responses.

Points on this clone: Its antigen is as yet unknown.

TCRdb's table, derived via immunoSEQ multiplex PCR, lists solely in-frame clones and lacks some. There are 440,000 or so clones in the sample; nearly 90% occur only once, and about 1.5% lies in the top ten. Treatment of the sample: around 19 received Ad26.COV2.S at low or high dose, single or two shots; a few received placebo; per-sample allocation not given. Material that was analyzed had been drawn on day 63 after the first vaccine or placebo injection. Trimming at V came to 6 bases and at J to 5 bases, leaving 8 bases not matched to a gene. This CDR3 contains 15 residues. From germline, CDR1 is SGHAT and CDR2 FQNNGV.

The specimen was peripheral blood, collected in a trial of Ad26.COV2.S vaccine versus placebo. The clonotype originates from a person aged 18 to 59 who received the Ad26.COV2.S COVID-19 vaccine or a placebo. The chain couples TRBV11-2 to TRBJ2-1, with 9 bases lining up with TRBD2. This chain's CDR3 is CASRKLAGTNNEQFF. The CDR3, as DNA: TGTGCCAGCAGAAAACTAGCGGGCACTAACAATGAGCAGTTCTTC.